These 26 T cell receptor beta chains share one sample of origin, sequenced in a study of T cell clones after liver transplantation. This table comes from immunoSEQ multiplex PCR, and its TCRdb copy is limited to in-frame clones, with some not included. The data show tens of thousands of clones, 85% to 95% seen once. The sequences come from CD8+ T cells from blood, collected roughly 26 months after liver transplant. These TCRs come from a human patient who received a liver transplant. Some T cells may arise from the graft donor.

This CDR3 is CASSSGAGDHEQYF. CDR3 nucleotides: TGTGCCAGCAGCTCAGGGGCAGGGGATCACGAGCAGTACTTC. The rearrangement uses TRBV7-7 and TRBJ2-7; weak D call: TRBD1 (6 bases). The CDR3 consists of 14 residues. Trimming stripped 4 bases from V and 5 bases from J, with 15 bases between. The V gene's germline CDR1 is SSHAT and CDR2 FNYEAQ (reference sequence).

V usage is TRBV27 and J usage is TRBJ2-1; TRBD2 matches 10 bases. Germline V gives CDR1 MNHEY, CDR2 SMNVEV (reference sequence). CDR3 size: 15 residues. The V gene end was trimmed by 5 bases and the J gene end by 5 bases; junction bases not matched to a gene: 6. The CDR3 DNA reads TGTGCCAGCAGTCCGTGGACTAGCGGCAACAATGAGCAGTTCTTC. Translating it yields CASSPWTSGNNEQFF.

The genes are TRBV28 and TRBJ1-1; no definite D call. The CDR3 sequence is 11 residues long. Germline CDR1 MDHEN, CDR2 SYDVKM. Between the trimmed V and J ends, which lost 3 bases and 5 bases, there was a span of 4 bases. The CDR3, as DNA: TGTGCCAGCAGTTTTAATACTGAAGCTTTCTTT. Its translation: CASSFNTEAFF.

CDR3 amino acids: CASSPSGRGEQYF. The CDR3 DNA follows: TGTGCCAGCAGTCCCTCCGGACGGGGGGAGCAGTACTTC. This sequence joins TRBV27 and TRBJ2-7; tentatively, D is TRBD2 (6 bases). Between the trimmed V and J ends, which lost 5 bases and 7 bases, there was a span of 15 bases. CDR1 is MNHEY, CDR2 SMNVEV, per germline (reference sequence). CDR3 length equals 13 residues.

The chain's CDR3 is CASSVEGEENNEQFF. In nucleotides, the CDR3 is TGTGCCAGCAGCGTAGAGGGGGAGGAAAATAATGAGCAGTTCTTC. This rearrangement joins TRBV9 to TRBJ2-1; perhaps D is TRBD1 or TRBD2 (6 bases each). CDR1 and CDR2 from the germline V gene are SGDLS and YYNGEE. The CDR3 covers 15 residues. V shed 0 bases and J shed 7 bases, with 14 bases lying between them.

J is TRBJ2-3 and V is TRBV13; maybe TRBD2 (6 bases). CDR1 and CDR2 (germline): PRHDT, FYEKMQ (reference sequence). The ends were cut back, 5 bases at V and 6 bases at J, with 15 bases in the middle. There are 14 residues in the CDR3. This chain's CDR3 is CASSRLTGVDTQYF. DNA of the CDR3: TGTGCCAGCAGCCGCCTTACGGGAGTGGATACGCAGTATTTT. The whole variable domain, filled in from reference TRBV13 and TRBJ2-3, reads AAGVIQSPRHLIKEKRETATLKCYPIPRHDTVYWYQQGPGQDPQFLISFYEKMQSDKGSIPDRFSAQQFSDYHSELNMSSLELGDSALYFCASSRLTGVDTQYFGPGTRLTVL.

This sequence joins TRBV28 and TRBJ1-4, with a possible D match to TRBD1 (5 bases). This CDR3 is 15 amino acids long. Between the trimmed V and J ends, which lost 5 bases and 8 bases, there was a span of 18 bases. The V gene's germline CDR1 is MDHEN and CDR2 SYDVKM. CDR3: CASSGRDSPGEKLFF. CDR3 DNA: TGTGCCAGCAGTGGGAGGGACTCCCCGGGGGAAAAACTGTTTTTT. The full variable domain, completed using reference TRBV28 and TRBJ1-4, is DVKVTQSSRYLVKRTGEKVFLECVQDMDHENMFWYRQDPGLGLRLIYFSYDVKMKEKGDIPEGYSVSREKKERFSLILESASTNQTSMYLCASSGRDSPGEKLFFGSGTQLSVL.

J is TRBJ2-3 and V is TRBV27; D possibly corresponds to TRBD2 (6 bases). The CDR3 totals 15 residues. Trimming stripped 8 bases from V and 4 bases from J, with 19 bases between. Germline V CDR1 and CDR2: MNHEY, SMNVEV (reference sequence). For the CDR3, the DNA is TGTGCCAGCTATAGCCGGGAGAAAAAGGCAGATACGCAGTATTTT. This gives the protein CASYSREKKADTQYF.

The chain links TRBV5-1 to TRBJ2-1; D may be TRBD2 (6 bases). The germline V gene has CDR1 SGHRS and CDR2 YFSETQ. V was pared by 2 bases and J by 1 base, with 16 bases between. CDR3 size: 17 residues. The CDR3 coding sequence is TGCGCCAGCAGCTTCGGGGACTCGCTCAGGTCCTACAATGAGCAGTTCTTC. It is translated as CASSFGDSLRSYNEQFF.

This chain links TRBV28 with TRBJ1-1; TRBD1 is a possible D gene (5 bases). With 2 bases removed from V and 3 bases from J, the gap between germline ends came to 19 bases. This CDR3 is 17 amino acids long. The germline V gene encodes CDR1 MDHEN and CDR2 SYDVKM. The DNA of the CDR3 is TGTGCCAGCAGTTTACTGTCCCCGGGGGGGAGTGACACTGAAGCTTTCTTT. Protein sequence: CASSLLSPGGSDTEAFF.

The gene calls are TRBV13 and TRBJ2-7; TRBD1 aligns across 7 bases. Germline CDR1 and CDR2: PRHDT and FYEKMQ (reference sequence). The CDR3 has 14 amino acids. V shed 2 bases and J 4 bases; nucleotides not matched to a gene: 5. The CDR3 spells CASSLRDSQYEQYF. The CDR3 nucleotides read TGTGCCAGCAGCTTAAGGGACAGCCAATACGAGCAGTACTTC.

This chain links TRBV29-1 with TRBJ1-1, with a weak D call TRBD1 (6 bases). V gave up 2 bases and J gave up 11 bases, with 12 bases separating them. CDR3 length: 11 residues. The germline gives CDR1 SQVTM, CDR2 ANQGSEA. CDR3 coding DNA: TGCAGCGTTGAACGGCAGGGGCGCGCTTTCTTT. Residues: CSVERQGRAFF.

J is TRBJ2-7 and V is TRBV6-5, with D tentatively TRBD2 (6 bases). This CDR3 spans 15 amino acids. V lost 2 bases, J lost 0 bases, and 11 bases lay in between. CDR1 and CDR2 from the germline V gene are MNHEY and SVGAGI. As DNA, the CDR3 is TGTGCCAGCAGTTACGGGGCGGGATCCTCCTACGAGCAGTACTTC. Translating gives CASSYGAGSSYEQYF.

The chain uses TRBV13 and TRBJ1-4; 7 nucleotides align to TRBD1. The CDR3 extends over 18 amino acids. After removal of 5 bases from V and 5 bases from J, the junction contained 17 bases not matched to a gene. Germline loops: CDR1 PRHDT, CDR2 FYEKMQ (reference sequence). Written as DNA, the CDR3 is TGTGCCAGCAGCAGGGGGCCCCCACACGGGGGAAGCAATGAAAAACTGTTTTTT. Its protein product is CASSRGPPHGGSNEKLFF. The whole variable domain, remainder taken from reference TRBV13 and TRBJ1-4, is AAGVIQSPRHLIKEKRETATLKCYPIPRHDTVYWYQQGPGQDPQFLISFYEKMQSDKGSIPDRFSAQQFSDYHSELNMSSLELGDSALYFCASSRGPPHGGSNEKLFFGSGTQLSVL.

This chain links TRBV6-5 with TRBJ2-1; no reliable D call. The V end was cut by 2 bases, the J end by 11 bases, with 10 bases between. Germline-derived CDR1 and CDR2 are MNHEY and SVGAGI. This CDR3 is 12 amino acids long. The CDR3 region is CASSYDGNQQFF. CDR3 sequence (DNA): TGTGCCAGCAGTTACGATGGTAATCAGCAGTTCTTC.

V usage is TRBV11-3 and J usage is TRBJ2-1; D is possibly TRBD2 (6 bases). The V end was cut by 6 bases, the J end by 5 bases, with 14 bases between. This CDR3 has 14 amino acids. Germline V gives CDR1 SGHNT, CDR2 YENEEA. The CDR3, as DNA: TGTGCCAGCAGACCCAGCGGGCCCAACAATGAGCAGTTCTTC. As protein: CASRPSGPNNEQFF.

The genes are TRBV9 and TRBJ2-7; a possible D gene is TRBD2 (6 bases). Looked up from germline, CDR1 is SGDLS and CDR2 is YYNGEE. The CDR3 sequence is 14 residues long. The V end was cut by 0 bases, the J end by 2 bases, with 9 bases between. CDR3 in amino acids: CASSVVGGTYEQYF. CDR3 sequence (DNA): TGTGCCAGCAGCGTAGTTGGGGGGACCTACGAGCAGTACTTC.

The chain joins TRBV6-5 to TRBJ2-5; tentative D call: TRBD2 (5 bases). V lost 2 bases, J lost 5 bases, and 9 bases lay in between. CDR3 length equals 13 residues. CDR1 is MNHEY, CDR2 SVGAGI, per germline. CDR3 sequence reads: CASSYIGGETQYF. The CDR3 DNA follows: TGTGCCAGCAGTTACATTGGCGGGGAGACCCAGTACTTC.

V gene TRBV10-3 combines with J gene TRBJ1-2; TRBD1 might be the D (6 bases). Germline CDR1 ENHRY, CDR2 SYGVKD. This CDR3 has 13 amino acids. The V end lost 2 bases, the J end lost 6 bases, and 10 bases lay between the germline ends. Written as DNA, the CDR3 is TGTGCCATCAGTGAGCAGGGGAGAAATGGCTACACCTTC. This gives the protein CAISEQGRNGYTF.

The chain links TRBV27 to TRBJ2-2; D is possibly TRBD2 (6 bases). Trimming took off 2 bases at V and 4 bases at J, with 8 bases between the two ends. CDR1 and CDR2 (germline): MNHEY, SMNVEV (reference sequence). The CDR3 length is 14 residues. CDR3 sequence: CASSLGTATGELFF. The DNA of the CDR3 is TGTGCCAGCAGTTTAGGGACTGCCACCGGGGAGCTGTTTTTT.

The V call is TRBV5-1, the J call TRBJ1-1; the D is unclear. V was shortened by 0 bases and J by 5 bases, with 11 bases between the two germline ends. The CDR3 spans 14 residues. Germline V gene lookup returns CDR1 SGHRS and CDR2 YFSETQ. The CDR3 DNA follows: TGCGCCAGCAGCTTGGACCAGAGCTCAACTGAAGCTTTCTTT. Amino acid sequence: CASSLDQSSTEAFF.

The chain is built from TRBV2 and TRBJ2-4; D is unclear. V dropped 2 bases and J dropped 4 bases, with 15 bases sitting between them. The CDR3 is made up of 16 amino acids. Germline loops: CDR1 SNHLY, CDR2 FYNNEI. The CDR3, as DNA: TGTGCCAGCAGTGAAACGGAATTGGCGGCAAAAAACATTCAGTACTTC. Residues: CASSETELAAKNIQYF.

The CDR3 region is CASSSRTSGSNYEQYF. The CDR3 nucleotides read TGTGCCAGCAGCTCCCGGACTAGCGGGAGTAACTACGAGCAGTACTTC. The chain uses TRBV13 and TRBJ2-7; 13 positions match TRBD2. The ends lost 4 bases at V and 3 bases at J; junction bases unmatched: 6. CDR3 size: 16 residues. CDR1 is PRHDT and CDR2 is FYEKMQ in the germline V gene (reference sequence).

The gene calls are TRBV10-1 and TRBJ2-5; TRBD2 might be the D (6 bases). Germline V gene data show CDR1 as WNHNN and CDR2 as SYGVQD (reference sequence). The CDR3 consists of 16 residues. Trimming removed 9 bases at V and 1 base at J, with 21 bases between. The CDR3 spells CASGARLLASQETQYF. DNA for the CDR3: TGCGCCAGTGGGGCTCGTCTTCTAGCGTCCCAAGAGACCCAGTACTTC.

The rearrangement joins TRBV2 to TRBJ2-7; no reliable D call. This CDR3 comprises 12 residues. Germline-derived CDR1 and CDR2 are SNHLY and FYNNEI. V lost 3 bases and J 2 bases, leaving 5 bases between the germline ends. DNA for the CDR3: TGTGCCAGCAGTGACGACACCTACGAGCAGTACTTC. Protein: CASSDDTYEQYF.

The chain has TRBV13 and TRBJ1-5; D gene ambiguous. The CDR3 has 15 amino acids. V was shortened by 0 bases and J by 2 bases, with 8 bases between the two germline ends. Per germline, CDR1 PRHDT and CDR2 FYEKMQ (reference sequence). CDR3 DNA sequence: TGTGCCAGCAGCTTAGGGCGCGGACGCAATCAGCCCCAGCATTTT. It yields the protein CASSLGRGRNQPQHF.